This TCR beta chain derives from a study of cytomegalovirus exposure and HLA in healthy donors. The V gene end was trimmed by 8 bases and the J gene end by 3 bases; junction bases not matched to a gene: 9. Per the germline V gene, CDR1 is SGHAT and CDR2 is FQNNGV. The CDR3 runs 14 residues. Study-wide findings and caveats: TCR beta chain V- and J-gene trimming was linked, in a later analysis, to a missense variant in DCLRE1C. 87-base-pair reads could not separate some V segments, including TRBV6-2 and TRBV6-3.

The study ran its PCR with 60 Vbeta and 13 Jbeta primers. The protocol was immunoSEQ multiplex PCR, while the TCRdb copy is restricted to in-frame clones and leaves out a portion. This table has about 150,000 clones, 75% to 85% appearing once. A word on this clone: The antigen remains undetermined.

The specimen was PBMCs. The receptor was derived from a woman between 40 and 50 years old in good health and CMV-seronegative. The chain carries TRBV11-2 and TRBJ2-7, with 8 bases identical to TRBD1. The CDR3 DNA is TGTGCCAGCTCAGGACAGGGAGTTATCTACGAGCAGTACTTC. Translation: CASSGQGVIYEQYF.